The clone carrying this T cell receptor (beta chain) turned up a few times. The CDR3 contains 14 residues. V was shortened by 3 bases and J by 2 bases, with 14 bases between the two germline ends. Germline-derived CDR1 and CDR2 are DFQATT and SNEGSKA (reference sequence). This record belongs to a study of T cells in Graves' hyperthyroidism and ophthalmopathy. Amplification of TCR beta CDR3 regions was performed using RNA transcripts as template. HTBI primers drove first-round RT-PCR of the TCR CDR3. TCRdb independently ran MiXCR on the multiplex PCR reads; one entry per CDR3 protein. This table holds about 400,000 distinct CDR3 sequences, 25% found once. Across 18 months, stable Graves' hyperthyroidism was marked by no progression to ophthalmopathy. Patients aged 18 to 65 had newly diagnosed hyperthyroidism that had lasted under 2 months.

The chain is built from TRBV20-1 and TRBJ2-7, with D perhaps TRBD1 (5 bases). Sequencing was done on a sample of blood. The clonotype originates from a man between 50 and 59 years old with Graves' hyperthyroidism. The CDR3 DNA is TGCAGTGCTAGTAGGACATCTAGTCCCTACGAGCAGTACTTC. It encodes CSASRTSSPYEQYF.